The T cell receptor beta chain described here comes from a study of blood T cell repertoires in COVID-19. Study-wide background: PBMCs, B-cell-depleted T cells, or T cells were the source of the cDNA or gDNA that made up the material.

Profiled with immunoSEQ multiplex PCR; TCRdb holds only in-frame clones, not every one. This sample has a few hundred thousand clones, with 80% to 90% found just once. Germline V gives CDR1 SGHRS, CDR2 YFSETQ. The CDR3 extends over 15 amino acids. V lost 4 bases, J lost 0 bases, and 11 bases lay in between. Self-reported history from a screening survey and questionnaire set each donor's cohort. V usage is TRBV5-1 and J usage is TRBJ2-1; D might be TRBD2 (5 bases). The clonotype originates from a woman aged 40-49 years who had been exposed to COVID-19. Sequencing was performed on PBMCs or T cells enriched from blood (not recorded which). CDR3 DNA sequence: TGCGCCAGCAGCCCGGAGAGGGTCTCCTACAATGAGCAGTTCTTC. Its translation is CASSPERVSYNEQFF.